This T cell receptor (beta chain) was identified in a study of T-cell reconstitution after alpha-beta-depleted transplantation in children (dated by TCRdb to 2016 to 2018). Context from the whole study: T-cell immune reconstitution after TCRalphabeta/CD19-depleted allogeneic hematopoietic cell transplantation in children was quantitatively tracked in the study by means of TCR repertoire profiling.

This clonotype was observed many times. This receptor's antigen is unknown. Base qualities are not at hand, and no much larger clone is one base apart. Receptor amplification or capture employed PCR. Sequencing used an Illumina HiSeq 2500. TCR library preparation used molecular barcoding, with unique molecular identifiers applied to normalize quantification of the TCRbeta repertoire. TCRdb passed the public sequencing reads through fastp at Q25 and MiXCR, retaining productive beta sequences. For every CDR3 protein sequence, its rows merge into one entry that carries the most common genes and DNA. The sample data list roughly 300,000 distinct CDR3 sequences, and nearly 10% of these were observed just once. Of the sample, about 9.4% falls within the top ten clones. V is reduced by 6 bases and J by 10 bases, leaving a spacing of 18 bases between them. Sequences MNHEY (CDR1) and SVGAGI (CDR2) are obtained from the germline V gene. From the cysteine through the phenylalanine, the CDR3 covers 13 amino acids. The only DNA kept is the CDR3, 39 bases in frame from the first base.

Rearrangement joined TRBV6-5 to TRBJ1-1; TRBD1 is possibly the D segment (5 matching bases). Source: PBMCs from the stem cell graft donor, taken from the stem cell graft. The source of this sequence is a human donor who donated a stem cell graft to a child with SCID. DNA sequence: TGTGCCAGCAGAAGAGACAGCCATGCTGGAGCTTTCTTT. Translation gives CASRRDSHAGAFF.